Described below is a single T cell receptor (beta chain) sequence and its context. No antigen is known for it. Base qualities are missing; no much larger clone stands one base away. TCRbeta CDR3 regions were amplified from genomic DNA using the immunoSEQ Assay, a bias-controlled multiplex PCR. Per the source publication's procedure: Nucleated cell counts per sample were estimated from amplification of reference gene primers within the assay. To quantify the absolute abundance of each unique TCRbeta CDR3 rearrangement, sequence reads were collapsed and filtered. For each sample, productive Simpson clonality was calculated as the square root of Simpson's diversity index across productive rearrangements. TCRdb provides this immuneACCESS table in a form limited to in-frame rearrangements. Some clones are lacking; in checked studies, under half of them reflect an unresolved V gene, and why the rest are absent is not known. V and J calls and clone size are copied from that table; D and trimming were computed from the DNA. The sample table shows fewer than 300,000 clones, and under 90% are seen once. The ten top clones hold approximately 9% of the sample.

The data are from a study of blood T cell repertoires in COVID-19 (dated by TCRdb to about 2020). For context, the study as a whole: Samples covering the acute and convalescent phases of COVID-19 were provided by collaborators in the United States, Italy and Spain. The prospective study material was composed of cDNA or gDNA derived from T cells, B-cell-depleted T cells, or PBMCs. The dataset comprised deeply sampled blood TCRbeta repertoires from subjects exposed to, actively infected with, or recovered from COVID-19. The repertoires were made available in a free public database intended to serve as a resource for research on the immune response to SARS-CoV-2. The samples were drawn from two sources: the first 160 participants of the ongoing ImmuneRACE study, and over 1,000 subjects contributed by 6 global collaborators. A de-identified subject ID, COVID-19 status, age in years and sex were almost always included in the sample metadata. HLA class I and class II types, where available, came from metadata supplied by the sample provider rather than from assay-based typing. Results the study describes overall, beyond this receptor: Clinical and demographic metadata were provided uncurated, with the amount varying by source and participant.

Trimmed from V: 5 bases; trimmed from J: 11 bases; junction bases lacking a gene match: 6. The germline V gene sets CDR1 to SGHTA and CDR2 to FQGNSA. From its cysteine to its phenylalanine, the CDR3 spans 12 amino acids. The sequence is cut down to CDR3 DNA, 36 bases in frame from base 1. Samples from volunteer blood donors who had recovered from COVID-19 were contributed by a second Seattle source. Whole blood was collected in K2EDTA tubes by collaborating institutions according to the institutions' own protocols. For TCRbeta analysis, collaborators shipped samples in one of three forms: frozen whole blood, isolated PBMCs, or DNA extracted from either of those sample types.

The receptor chain draws on TRBV7-2 and TRBJ2-1, with 7 bases in between that match TRBD2. The sequenced sample consisted of peripheral blood. The sequence was collected from a woman between 50 and 59 years old who had recovered from COVID-19. CDR3 sequence: CASSASSGQQFF. The nucleotide sequence is TGTGCCAGCAGCGCCTCTAGCGGCCAGCAGTTCTTC.